A single TCR beta chain is shown here with its context. The V gene's germline CDR1 is SGHDT and CDR2 YYEEEE. V lost 0 bases, J lost 0 bases, and 10 bases lay in between. CDR3 length equals 16 residues. The sample is drawn from a study of T cell repertoires in cytomegalovirus infection. TCRdb independently ran MiXCR on the reads; one entry per CDR3 protein. The data contain 300,000 to 400,000 distinct CDR3 sequences, about a sixth of them singletons. The sequence was obtained from a human donor in good health (CMV status not recorded). Some clones in this sample may be carry-over from other donors' samples. Sequencing was done on a sample of PBMCs. V is TRBV5-6 and J is TRBJ2-1; D is unresolved. The CDR3 here is CASSLVVSDSYNEQFF. The CDR3 DNA follows: TGTGCCAGCAGCTTGGTTGTGTCAGACTCCTACAATGAGCAGTTCTTC.